This is a list of T cell receptor beta chains from one sample in a study of T cells in Graves' hyperthyroidism and ophthalmopathy. TCRdb independently ran MiXCR on the multiplex PCR reads; one entry per CDR3 protein. The sample has about 840,000 distinct CDR3 sequences, 38% seen once. Sequencing was carried out using blood. The receptor source for this set is a young man with Graves' hyperthyroidism. The CDR3 runs from the conserved cysteine through the conserved F or W. D genes are given only for firm matches. Some rows mark clone size as missing; the rest say once, few, many or name a class of expanded clone.

J gene	CDR3 length	D gene	V gene	clone size	CDR3 protein	CDR3 DNA
TRBJ2-5	17	.	TRBV24-1	few	CATSDRRERSPQETQYF	TGTGCCACCAGTGATCGCAGGGAGCGATCTCCCCAAGAGACCCAGTACTTC
TRBJ2-5	15	.	TRBV7-8	.	CASSVDGIPQETQYF	TGTGCCAGCAGCGTAGACGGAATACCTCAAGAGACCCAGTACTTC
TRBJ2-2	16	TRBD1	TRBV9	.	CASSWGTGGNTGELFF	TGTGCCAGCAGCTGGGGGACAGGGGGTAACACCGGGGAGCTGTTTTTT
TRBJ2-7	12	.	TRBV5-1	many	CASSPSTYEQYF	TGCGCCAGCAGCCCTTCCACCTACGAGCAGTACTTC
TRBJ1-5	15	.	TRBV6-1	.	CASSASFTSNQPQHF	TGTGCCAGCAGTGCATCGTTTACTAGCAATCAGCCCCAGCATTTT
TRBJ2-7	15	.	TRBV5-5	.	CASSSTGEARYEQYF	TGTGCCAGCAGCTCGACAGGAGAGGCGCGTTACGAGCAGTACTTC
TRBJ1-5	15	.	TRBV5-6	.	CASSFWGLSNQPQHF	TGTGCCAGCAGCTTCTGGGGTCTGAGCAATCAGCCCCAGCATTTT
TRBJ2-5	13	.	TRBV29-1	.	CSVEAGAGETQYF	TGCAGCGTTGAAGCGGGGGCAGGGGAGACCCAGTACTTC
TRBJ1-4	14	.	TRBV4-1	.	CASSQGREHEKLFF	TGCGCCAGCAGCCAAGGCAGGGAGCATGAAAAACTGTTTTTT
TRBJ2-7	14	TRBD2	TRBV2	.	CASRGGTSRYEQYF	TGTGCCAGCAGAGGGGGGACTAGCAGGTACGAGCAGTACTTC
TRBJ1-6	15	.	TRBV7-3	.	CASSSHAGYNSPLHF	TGTGCCAGCAGTTCACATGCAGGGTATAATTCACCCCTCCACTTT
TRBJ1-2	15	.	TRBV29-1	.	CSVHPTGMENYGYTF	TGCAGCGTTCATCCCACAGGGATGGAGAACTATGGCTACACCTTC
TRBJ2-5	10	.	TRBV29-1	.	CSFQDETQYF	TGCAGCTTCCAGGATGAGACCCAGTACTTC
TRBJ2-7	15	.	TRBV7-2	once	CASSLSSNAGAEQYF	TGTGCCAGCAGCTTATCCTCTAATGCAGGGGCCGAGCAGTACTTC
TRBJ2-2	13	.	TRBV7-2	.	CASRWMNTGELFF	TGTGCCAGCAGATGGATGAACACCGGGGAGCTGTTTTTT
TRBJ2-7	13	.	TRBV6-2/TRBV6-3	.	CASSWVEKDEQYF	TGTGCCAGCAGCTGGGTTGAGAAGGACGAGCAGTACTTC
TRBJ1-5	15	.	TRBV12-3/TRBV12-4	few	CASSRPGVANQPQHF	TGTGCCAGCAGTCGACCAGGGGTGGCCAATCAGCCCCAGCATTTT
TRBJ1-2	15	TRBD1	TRBV15	many	CATSGRQGGGYGYTF	TGTGCCACCAGCGGCCGACAGGGAGGTGGATATGGCTACACCTTC
TRBJ1-2	16	TRBD1	TRBV9	once	CASSVSPGTGTYGYTF	TGTGCCAGCAGCGTAAGCCCGGGGACAGGAACCTATGGCTACACCTTC
TRBJ2-2	17	TRBD1	TRBV29-1	.	CSVETSGQGVGNGELFF	TGCAGCGTTGAAACTAGTGGACAGGGAGTCGGGAACGGGGAGCTGTTTTTT
TRBJ2-5	13	.	TRBV7-9	.	CASSSLARETQYF	TGTGCCAGCAGCAGTTTGGCAAGAGAGACCCAGTACTTC
TRBJ1-6	16	.	TRBV5-1	.	CASSPGYSSYNSPLHF	TGCGCCAGCAGCCCTGGCTATAGCTCCTATAATTCACCCCTCCACTTT
TRBJ1-1	14	.	TRBV7-2	few	CASSLGHGGAEAFF	TGTGCCAGCAGCTTAGGCCATGGGGGGGCTGAAGCTTTCTTT
TRBJ1-6	14	TRBD1	TRBV2	.	CASSRTGTNSPLHF	TGTGCCAGCAGTCGGACAGGAACGAATTCACCCCTCCACTTT
TRBJ1-1	15	.	TRBV12-3/TRBV12-4	few	CASSYFPGSNTEAFF	TGTGCCAGCAGTTATTTCCCGGGGTCGAACACTGAAGCTTTCTTT
TRBJ2-5	16	TRBD1	TRBV20-1	.	CSARVRDRGPGGTQYF	TGCAGTGCTAGAGTGCGGGACAGGGGCCCTGGGGGGACCCAGTACTTC
TRBJ1-1	15	.	TRBV20-1	.	CSASVPAGRNTEAFF	TGCAGTGCTAGTGTCCCGGCAGGGCGGAACACTGAAGCTTTCTTT
TRBJ2-2	16	.	TRBV4-1	.	CASSQIRGGSAGELFF	TGCGCCAGCAGCCAAATAAGGGGGGGCTCTGCCGGGGAGCTGTTTTTT
TRBJ1-1	11	.	TRBV29-1	.	CSPDLGTEAFF	TGCAGCCCTGACTTGGGCACTGAAGCTTTCTTT